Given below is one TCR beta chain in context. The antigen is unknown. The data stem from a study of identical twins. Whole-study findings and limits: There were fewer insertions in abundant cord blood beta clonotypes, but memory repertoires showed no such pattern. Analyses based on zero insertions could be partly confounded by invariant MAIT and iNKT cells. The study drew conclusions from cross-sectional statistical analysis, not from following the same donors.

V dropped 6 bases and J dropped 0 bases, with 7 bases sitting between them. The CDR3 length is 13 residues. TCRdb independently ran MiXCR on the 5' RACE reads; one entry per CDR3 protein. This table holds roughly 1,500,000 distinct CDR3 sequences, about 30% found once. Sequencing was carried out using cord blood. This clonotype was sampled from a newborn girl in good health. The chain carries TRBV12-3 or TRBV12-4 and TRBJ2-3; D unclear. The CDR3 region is CASRLHSTDTQYF. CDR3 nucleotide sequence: TGTGCCAGCAGGCTACATAGCACAGATACGCAGTATTTT.